This T cell receptor beta chain was captured in a study of blood T cell repertoires in COVID-19. For the study at large: Whether acute or convalescent, the COVID-19 samples came from the United States, Italy and Spain. Nucleic acid was either cDNA or gDNA, and it came from T cells, B-cell-depleted T cells, or PBMCs.

This CDR3 region has 15 residues. The ends were cut back, 6 bases at V and 0 bases at J, with 12 bases in the middle. The germline gives CDR1 MNHNY, CDR2 SVGAGI (reference sequence). Original processing methods: Amplification of reference gene primers provided the estimated nucleated cell counts. The assay was immunoSEQ multiplex PCR, and TCRdb's table has in-frame clones only and misses some. V and J calls and clone size come straight from that table; D and trimming were deduced from the DNA. The sample lists 250,000 to 300,000 clones; around 87% were seen once. Specimen: peripheral blood. The source is a woman in her thirties or forties who had recovered from COVID-19. The chain uses TRBV6-6 and TRBJ2-1; D remains unclear. The CDR3 loop reads CASSRDISSYNEQFF. CDR3 coding DNA: TGTGCCAGCAGCCGAGACATCAGCTCCTACAATGAGCAGTTCTTC.